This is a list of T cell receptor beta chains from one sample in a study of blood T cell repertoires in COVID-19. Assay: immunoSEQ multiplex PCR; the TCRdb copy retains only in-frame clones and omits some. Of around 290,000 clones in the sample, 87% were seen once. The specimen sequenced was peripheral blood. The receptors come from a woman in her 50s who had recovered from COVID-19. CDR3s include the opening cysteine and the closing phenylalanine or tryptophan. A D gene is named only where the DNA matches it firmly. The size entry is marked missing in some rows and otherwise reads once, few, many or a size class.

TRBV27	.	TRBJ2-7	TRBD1	TGTGCCAGCAGTTTATCGGGACAGGGCCCCTACGAGCAGTACTTC	CASSLSGQGPYEQYF
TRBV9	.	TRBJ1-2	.	TGTGCCAGCAGGAGGAAAGGGGATGAGTTCGGCTACACCTTC	CASRRKGDEFGYTF
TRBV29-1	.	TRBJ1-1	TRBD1	TGCAGCGCTGAGACAGGGGTGGACACTGAAGCTTTCTTT	CSAETGVDTEAFF
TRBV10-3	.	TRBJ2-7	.	TGTGCCATCAGTGGAACAGTTTCCTACGAGCAGTACTTC	CAISGTVSYEQYF
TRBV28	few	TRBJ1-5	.	TGTGCCAGCAGTGACTTGAGTGGCCGCCTTGGAAATCAGCCCCAGCATTTT	CASSDLSGRLGNQPQHF
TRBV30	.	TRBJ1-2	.	TGTGCCTGGAAGGGGGGGGACTATGGCTACACCTTC	CAWKGGDYGYTF
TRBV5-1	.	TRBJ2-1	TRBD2	TGCGCCAGCAGCGTACGTAGCGGGAGAGCGTACAATGAGCAGTTCTTC	CASSVRSGRAYNEQFF
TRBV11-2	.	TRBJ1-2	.	TGTGCCAGCAGCTTAGATCAGGGTGTGAGCGCTGGCTACACCTTC	CASSLDQGVSAGYTF
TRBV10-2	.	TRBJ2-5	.	TGCGCCAGCAGTGAGATCGGAGTCGTGGAGACCCAGTACTTC	CASSEIGVVETQYF
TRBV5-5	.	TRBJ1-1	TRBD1	TGTGCCAGCAGCTCGGACAGGATGAACACTGAAGCTTTCTTT	CASSSDRMNTEAFF
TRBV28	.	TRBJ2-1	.	TGTGCCAGCAGTCCATTGTTCAACAATGAGCAGTTCTTC	CASSPLFNNEQFF
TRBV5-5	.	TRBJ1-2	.	TGTGCCAGCAGCTTCGGGTTGGGGGCGGGTGGCTACACCTTC	CASSFGLGAGGYTF
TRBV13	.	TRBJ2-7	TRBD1	TGTGCCAGCAGCTTATACCAGGGGGATTACGAGCAGTACTTC	CASSLYQGDYEQYF
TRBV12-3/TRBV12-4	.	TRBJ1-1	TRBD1	TGTGCCAGCAGCACACAGGGGGCCAGAGCTTTCTTT	CASSTQGARAFF
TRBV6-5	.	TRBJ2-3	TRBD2	TGTGCCAGCAGTTACGGACTAGCCGACACAGATACGCAGTATTTT	CASSYGLADTDTQYF
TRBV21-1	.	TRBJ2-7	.	TGTGCCAGCAGACCCGGAGTGCAACCGCGCTGCGAGCAGTACTTC	CASRPGVQPRCEQYF